Listed below are T cell receptor beta chains from one sample, sequenced in a study of blood T cells in healthy people across ages. TCRdb processed the 5' RACE reads anew with MiXCR; each CDR3 protein has one entry. The repertoire includes 1 million or so distinct CDR3 sequences, 35% to 50% of them detected once, and about 20% sits in the top ten. The sample was blood. These receptors were collected from a woman in her sixties or seventies in good health. Each CDR3 is given with its conserved first and last residue. The order of the fields is V gene, clone size, J gene, D gene, CDR3 protein, CDR3 DNA. The D gene is left open where the match is weak. Clone size is not always given. Where it is, it says once, few, many or a class for expanded clones.

TRBV20-1,-,TRBJ2-1,-,CSARNSGPSYNEQFF,TGCAGTGCTAGAAATTCGGGGCCTTCCTACAATGAGCAGTTCTTC
TRBV7-3,-,TRBJ2-1,TRBD2,CASSLTGGSVDEQFF,TGTGCCAGCAGCTTAACGGGCGGGAGTGTCGATGAGCAGTTCTTC
TRBV20-1,few,TRBJ2-3,TRBD2,CSAGTSGRAGTDTQYF,TGCAGTGCTGGGACTAGCGGGAGGGCCGGCACAGATACGCAGTATTTT
TRBV11-2,-,TRBJ2-1,TRBD2,CASSLAGTSGSFPYNEQFF,TGTGCCAGCAGCTTAGCCGGGACTAGCGGGAGCTTCCCCTACAATGAGCAGTTCTTC
TRBV28,-,TRBJ2-7,TRBD1,CANSPRTGGRIDGYEQYF,TGTGCCAACAGTCCCAGGACAGGGGGCAGGATAGACGGGTACGAGCAGTACTTC
TRBV11-2,-,TRBJ2-2,-,CASSLNIANTGELFF,TGTGCCAGCAGCTTAAACATCGCGAACACCGGGGAGCTGTTTTTT
TRBV29-1,few,TRBJ2-7,-,CSVEDRQQSYEQYF,TGCAGCGTTGAAGATCGACAGCAGTCCTACGAGCAGTACTTC
TRBV9,few,TRBJ2-3,-,CASSKQDTQYF,TGTGCCAGCAGCAAACAAGATACGCAGTATTTT
TRBV12-3/TRBV12-4,-,TRBJ1-1,TRBD1,CASSAGQGFEAFF,TGTGCCAGCAGCGCCGGACAGGGCTTTGAAGCTTTCTTT
TRBV6-5,few,TRBJ1-4,TRBD1,CASRTGSANEKLFF,TGTGCCAGCAGGACAGGGTCGGCTAATGAAAAACTGTTTTTT
TRBV15,-,TRBJ2-7,-,CATSLTGAHEQYF,TGTGCCACCAGCCTGACAGGTGCCCACGAGCAGTACTTC
TRBV21-1,-,TRBJ1-1,-,CASSKGVTQRGGNTEAFF,TGTGCCAGCAGCAAAGGGGTGACCCAAAGGGGGGGGAACACTGAAGCTTTCTTT
TRBV12-3/TRBV12-4,-,TRBJ2-7,-,CASSLTTTSYEQYF,TGTGCCAGCAGTTTGACAACGACTTCCTACGAGCAGTACTTC
TRBV29-1,-,TRBJ2-7,TRBD2,CSAGEGFGYEQYF,TGCAGCGCGGGGGAGGGGTTCGGCTACGAGCAGTACTTC
TRBV3-1,-,TRBJ2-7,-,CASGQGRLPYEQYF,TGTGCCAGCGGCCAAGGACGGCTTCCCTACGAGCAGTACTTC
TRBV6-1,few,TRBJ2-5,-,CASSEYWRLVDQETQYF,TGTGCCAGCAGTGAATACTGGCGGCTAGTGGACCAAGAGACCCAGTACTTC
TRBV28,-,TRBJ2-7,TRBD1,CATSPWGQSYEQYF,TGTGCCACCTCTCCGTGGGGACAGTCCTACGAGCAGTACTTC
TRBV15,many,TRBJ2-5,-,CATSREGLQETQYF,TGTGCCACCAGCAGAGAAGGCCTCCAAGAGACCCAGTACTTC
TRBV27,-,TRBJ1-6,TRBD1,CASSFRDRNSPLHF,TGTGCCAGCAGTTTTAGGGACAGAAATTCACCCCTCCACTTT
TRBV29-1,-,TRBJ1-4,TRBD1,CSVQGAEGEKLFF,TGCAGCGTTCAGGGGGCAGAGGGTGAAAAACTGTTTTTT
TRBV5-8,few,TRBJ2-5,TRBD2,CASSLAGLPGQETQYF,TGTGCCAGCAGCTTGGCGGGACTACCGGGCCAAGAGACCCAGTACTTC
TRBV20-1,-,TRBJ2-5,-,CSAQEVIQETQYF,TGCAGTGCTCAGGAGGTTATTCAAGAGACCCAGTACTTC